A selection of T cell receptor beta chains follows, all from one sample in a study of response to subunit inactivated influenza vaccine. TCRdb processed the RT-PCR reads anew with MiXCR; each CDR3 protein has one entry. This sample carries about 540,000 distinct CDR3 sequences, under 25% of them seen once, and the ten largest clones take 2.8%. The same data also went into a second study, on T cells expressing NK-cell markers.

The input for sequencing was CD4+ T cells sorted from PBMCs, taken 11 to 12 days after vaccination. These receptors originate from a man aged 45-65 years who received an inactivated influenza vaccine. The CDR3 runs from the conserved cysteine through the conserved F or W. Fields, in order: J gene, V gene, clone size, D gene, CDR3 protein, CDR3 DNA. A D gene is named only where the DNA matches it firmly. Clone size is stated in some rows and not others, as once, few, many or a class when expanded.

TRBJ2-7,TRBV20-1,NA,NA,CSAIGGGPFLGEQYF,TGCAGTGCGATAGGAGGGGGGCCATTTCTTGGGGAGCAGTACTTC
TRBJ2-1,TRBV3-1,NA,NA,CASSQESGGLINEQFF,TGTGCCAGCAGCCAAGAATCTGGGGGGTTGATCAATGAGCAGTTCTTC
TRBJ2-5,TRBV4-3,few,TRBD1,CASSYLTGTGDGETQYF,TGCGCCAGCAGTTACCTCACCGGGACAGGGGATGGGGAGACCCAGTACTTC
TRBJ2-1,TRBV11-2,few,TRBD2,CASIREGAYNEQFF,TGTGCCAGCATTCGGGAGGGTGCCTACAATGAGCAGTTCTTC
TRBJ2-3,TRBV11-2,NA,NA,CASSLAQKTSGTDTQYF,TGTGCCAGCAGTTTAGCACAAAAGACCTCGGGGACAGATACGCAGTATTTT
TRBJ1-1,TRBV7-2,many,TRBD1,CASSFGTAEAFF,TGTGCCAGCAGCTTCGGGACAGCAGAAGCTTTCTTT
TRBJ1-1,TRBV7-2,few,NA,CASSLAQPSTEAFF,TGTGCCAGCAGCTTAGCCCAGCCTAGCACTGAAGCTTTCTTT
TRBJ1-1,TRBV28,NA,NA,CASHQSTEAFF,TGTGCCAGCCATCAGAGTACTGAAGCTTTCTTT
TRBJ2-7,TRBV5-1,NA,TRBD2,CASAASGKSNEQYF,TGCGCCAGCGCGGCTAGCGGGAAGTCCAACGAGCAGTACTTC
TRBJ2-5,TRBV20-1,few,TRBD2,CSASPSGTMETQYF,TGCAGTGCTAGTCCCTCCGGGACTATGGAGACCCAGTACTTC
TRBJ2-4,TRBV6-5,NA,TRBD1,CASSWDRANIQYF,TGTGCCAGCAGTTGGGACAGGGCGAACATTCAGTACTTC
TRBJ2-4,TRBV6-2/TRBV6-3,NA,NA,CASSPGIWAKNIQYF,TGTGCCAGCAGTCCAGGGATTTGGGCCAAAAACATTCAGTACTTC
TRBJ1-2,TRBV7-2,few,NA,CASSLLQGYGYTF,TGTGCCAGCAGCTTACTACAGGGCTATGGCTACACCTTC
TRBJ1-2,TRBV7-9,few,NA,CASSSDFVGSVDGYTF,TGTGCCAGCAGCTCCGATTTTGTAGGGTCTGTAGATGGCTACACCTTC
TRBJ2-1,TRBV5-8,few,NA,CASNRGQYMNEQFF,TGTGCCAGCAATCGGGGGCAATATATGAATGAGCAGTTCTTC